One and the same sample provided the 20 T cell receptor beta chains below, sequenced in a study of cytotoxic CD8 clonotypes in ibrutinib-treated CLL. The method was immunoSEQ multiplex PCR; TCRdb's version includes in-frame clones alone and lacks a portion of them. Among tens of thousands of clones listed, about 82% were seen once. Sequences were derived from PBMCs, sampled before ibrutinib treatment. All receptors derive from a human donor with chronic lymphocytic leukemia.

V gene TRBV10-3 combines with J gene TRBJ2-1, with 14 bases matching TRBD2. This CDR3 has 18 amino acids. Germline values: CDR1 ENHRY, CDR2 SYGVKD. Trimming took 0 bases from V and 7 from J; bases not matched to a gene: 8. Here the CDR3 DNA reads TGTGCCATCAGTGAGTCGAGCGGGACTAGCGGGAGTGGGAATGAGCAGTTCTTC. Protein product: CAISESSGTSGSGNEQFF.

The V call is TRBV15, the J call TRBJ2-7, with a possible D match to TRBD2 (5 bases). Germline V gives CDR1 LNHNV, CDR2 YYDKDF (reference sequence). V was trimmed by 1 base and J by 3 bases, leaving 10 bases between them. CDR3 size: 14 residues. In DNA form, the CDR3 reads TGTGCCACCAGCAGAGTACGGGGTTACTACGAGCAGTACTTC. This codes for CATSRVRGYYEQYF. The whole variable domain, remainder taken from reference TRBV15 and TRBJ2-7, is DAMVIQNPRYQVTQFGKPVTLSCSQTLNHNVMYWYQQKSSQAPKLLFHYYDKDFNNEADTPDNFQSRRPNTSFCFLDIRSPGLGDTAMYLCATSRVRGYYEQYFGPGTRLTVT.

The chain employs TRBV5-1 and TRBJ1-2; D is ambiguous. CDR3 size: 13 residues. The germline gives CDR1 SGHRS, CDR2 YFSETQ. V lost 4 bases and J 2 bases, leaving 9 bases between the germline ends. This chain's CDR3 is CASSRSPNYGYTF. The DNA for the CDR3 is TGCGCCAGCAGCAGATCACCGAACTATGGCTACACCTTC.

This clone has a handful of counts. This chain links TRBV6-1 with TRBJ2-7; 9 bases are shared with TRBD2. The CDR3 sequence is 14 residues long. Germline loops: CDR1 MNHNS, CDR2 SASEGT. J gave up 3 bases and V 6 bases, and 6 bases lay outside the gene matches. CDR3 residues: CASSVTSGDYEQYF. For the CDR3, the DNA is TGTGCCAGCAGCGTGACTAGCGGAGACTACGAGCAGTACTTC.

The chain joins TRBV5-1 to TRBJ2-7; possible D gene TRBD2, 5 bases. CDR1 is SGHRS and CDR2 is YFSETQ in the germline V gene. The CDR3 loop spans 15 amino acids. Trimming took off 2 bases at V and 1 base at J, with 13 bases between the two ends. CDR3 sequence reads: CASSLSREESYEQYF. The CDR3 nucleotides are TGCGCCAGCAGCTTATCCCGGGAAGAATCCTACGAGCAGTACTTC.

The chain joins TRBV19 to TRBJ2-7, with 9 nucleotides matching TRBD1. V shed 4 bases, J shed 1 base, and the junction held 2 bases outside the gene matches. Per the germline V gene, CDR1 is LNHDA and CDR2 is SQIVND (reference sequence). The CDR3 runs 14 residues. The CDR3 sequence: CASSTGTGSYEQYF. The CDR3 DNA follows: TGTGCCAGTAGTACCGGGACAGGGTCCTACGAGCAGTACTTC. Variable domain in full (rest from reference TRBV19 and TRBJ2-7): DGGITQSPKYLFRKEGQNVTLSCEQNLNHDAMYWYRQDPGQGLRLIYYSQIVNDFQKGDIAEGYSVSREKKESFPLTVTSAQKNPTAFYLCASSTGTGSYEQYFGPGTRLTVT.

The genes are TRBV18 and TRBJ2-7; 9 bases agree with TRBD2. Germline V gene lookup returns CDR1 KGHSH and CDR2 LQKENI. The CDR3 has 15 residues. Losses at the gene ends were 3 bases for V and 5 bases for J; bases not matched to a gene: 8. In nucleotides, the CDR3 is TGTGCCAGCTCACCGCCATTAGCGGGAGAAGACGAGCAGTACTTC. The encoded protein is CASSPPLAGEDEQYF.

The CDR3 DNA reads TGTGCCAGCAGCTTAGATGTGCATCAGCCCCAGCATTTT. It translates to CASSLDVHQPQHF. The chain recombines TRBV7-9 with TRBJ1-5; D remains unclear. Germline-derived CDR1 and CDR2 are SEHNR and FQNEAQ (reference sequence). This CDR3 spans 13 amino acids. V was cut by 1 base and J by 5 bases, with 6 bases left in between.

The chain links TRBV4-2 to TRBJ1-1; 10 bases align to TRBD1. The CDR3 length is 16 residues. Looked up from germline, CDR1 is LGHNA and CDR2 is YNFKEQ. Trimming at V came to 4 bases and at J to 4 bases, leaving 9 bases not matched to a gene. DNA of the CDR3: TGTGCCAGCAGCCTAGGGACAGGGGCTTGGGTCACTGAAGCTTTCTTT. It translates to CASSLGTGAWVTEAFF.

This chain links TRBV7-3 with TRBJ2-5; 11 bases match TRBD2. The CDR3 is 14 amino acids. Losses at the gene ends were 3 bases for V and 4 bases for J; bases not matched to a gene: 1. Per germline, CDR1 SGHTA and CDR2 FQGTGA. The CDR3 DNA reads as TGTGCCAGCAGCTTTCTAGCGGGAGGAGAGACCCAGTACTTC. This sequence encodes CASSFLAGGETQYF.

The genes are TRBV19 and TRBJ2-1; D might be TRBD1 or TRBD2, each matching 5 bases. This CDR3 comprises 16 residues. Germline V gene lookup returns CDR1 LNHDA and CDR2 SQIVND (reference sequence). The ends were cut back, 3 bases at V and 1 base at J, with 13 bases in the middle. The CDR3 bases are TGTGCCAGTAGTATTGTGGGGGTAGTGTCCTACAATGAGCAGTTCTTC. Translated: CASSIVGVVSYNEQFF. Complete variable domain (other parts from reference TRBV19 and TRBJ2-1): DGGITQSPKYLFRKEGQNVTLSCEQNLNHDAMYWYRQDPGQGLRLIYYSQIVNDFQKGDIAEGYSVSREKKESFPLTVTSAQKNPTAFYLCASSIVGVVSYNEQFFGPGTRLTVL.

The chain has TRBV5-1 and TRBJ1-1; the D gene is possibly TRBD1 (5 bases). This CDR3 spans 13 amino acids. With 2 bases removed from V and 4 bases from J, the gap between germline ends came to 9 bases. CDR1 is SGHRS and CDR2 is YFSETQ in the germline V gene. The CDR3 protein is CASSLGETTEAFF. The CDR3 nucleotides read TGCGCCAGCAGCTTAGGGGAGACCACTGAAGCTTTCTTT.

The chain links TRBV5-1 to TRBJ2-7, with D perhaps matching TRBD2 (6 bases). Germline lookup yields CDR1 SGHRS and CDR2 YFSETQ. V was trimmed by 4 bases and J by 1 base, leaving 15 bases between them. This CDR3 contains 15 residues. The CDR3 reads CASSPTAGPSYEQYF. Written as DNA, the CDR3 is TGCGCCAGCAGCCCCACTGCGGGACCTTCCTACGAGCAGTACTTC.

In its sample, this clone was seen once. This sample also contains other DNA sequences that code for the same CDR3. The chain employs TRBV20-1 and TRBJ2-5; no clear D. With 3 bases removed from V and 1 base from J, the gap between germline ends came to 3 bases. This CDR3 contains 11 residues. In germline, CDR1 is DFQATT, CDR2 SNEGSKA (reference sequence). In nucleotides, the CDR3 is TGCAGTGCTAGGTCCCAAGAGACCCAGTACTTC. Translating gives CSARSQETQYF.

The CDR3 coding sequence is TGTGCCAGCAGCTTAGCGGGATGGGCAGATACGCAGTATTTT. It specifies CASSLAGWADTQYF. This chain links TRBV11-2 with TRBJ2-3; a weak D match, TRBD2 (5 bases). This CDR3 has 14 amino acids. Trimming cost V 1 base and J 4 bases, with 9 bases left between them. Germline CDR1 is SGHAT and CDR2 is FQNNGV. The variable domain in full, completed from reference TRBV11-2 and TRBJ2-3, reads EAGVAQSPRYKIIEKRQSVAFWCNPISGHATLYWYQQILGQGPKLLIQFQNNGVVDDSQLPKDRFSAERLKGVDSTLKIQPAKLEDSAVYLCASSLAGWADTQYFGPGTRLTVL.

V gene TRBV9 combines with J gene TRBJ2-5; tentatively, D is TRBD1 or TRBD2 (5 bases each). CDR1 SGDLS and CDR2 YYNGEE come from the germline V gene. This CDR3 spans 15 amino acids. V was clipped by 2 bases and J by 5 bases, with 16 bases between them. CDR3 sequence (DNA): TGTGCCAGCAGCGTGAGTCCCACGGGACCGGAGACCCAGTACTTC. Protein sequence: CASSVSPTGPETQYF.

The rearrangement links TRBV4-1 to TRBJ2-7; TRBD2 aligns across 11 bases. The germline gives CDR1 MGHRA, CDR2 YSYEKL. CDR3 length: 16 amino acids. V was clipped by 1 base and J by 0 bases; unmatched bases: 2. In nucleotides, the CDR3 is TGCGCCAGCAGCCAAGCCGGGACTAGCGGCTCCTACGAGCAGTACTTC. Protein product: CASSQAGTSGSYEQYF.

This rearrangement joins TRBV15 to TRBJ2-3; 7 bases are shared with TRBD1. From germline, CDR1 is LNHNV and CDR2 YYDKDF (reference sequence). With V trimmed by 0 bases and J by 5 bases, 5 bases remained unmatched. This CDR3 has 15 residues. The CDR3 loop is CATSRDPGGIDTQYF. CDR3 nucleotide sequence: TGTGCCACCAGCAGAGATCCAGGGGGTATAGATACGCAGTATTTT.

The chain uses TRBV7-8 and TRBJ1-1; no reliable D call. Germline loops: CDR1 SGHVS, CDR2 FQNEAQ. This CDR3 is 14 amino acids long. V was cut by 0 bases and J by 3 bases, with 8 bases left in between. The CDR3 sequence: CASSLAGDYTEAFF. The CDR3, as DNA: TGTGCCAGCAGCTTAGCGGGTGACTACACTGAAGCTTTCTTT. The full variable domain, in which reference TRBV7-8 and TRBJ1-1 provide the parts outside the CDR3, is GAGVSQSPRYKVAKRGQDVALRCDPISGHVSLFWYQQALGQGPEFLTYFQNEAQLDKSGLPSDRFFAERPEGSVSTLKIQRTQQEDSAVYLCASSLAGDYTEAFFGQGTRLTVV.

This clone has more than one count but fewer than ten. The chain is built from TRBV4-2 and TRBJ2-7, with 10 bases aligning to TRBD2. V lost 1 base to trimming and J lost 9 bases; unmatched junction nucleotides: 12. Germline-derived CDR1 and CDR2 are LGHNA and YNFKEQ. This CDR3 is built from 16 residues. This CDR3 is CASSQVMGLAGALQYF. The CDR3 nucleotides are TGTGCCAGCAGCCAAGTCATGGGTCTAGCGGGGGCTTTGCAGTACTTC.